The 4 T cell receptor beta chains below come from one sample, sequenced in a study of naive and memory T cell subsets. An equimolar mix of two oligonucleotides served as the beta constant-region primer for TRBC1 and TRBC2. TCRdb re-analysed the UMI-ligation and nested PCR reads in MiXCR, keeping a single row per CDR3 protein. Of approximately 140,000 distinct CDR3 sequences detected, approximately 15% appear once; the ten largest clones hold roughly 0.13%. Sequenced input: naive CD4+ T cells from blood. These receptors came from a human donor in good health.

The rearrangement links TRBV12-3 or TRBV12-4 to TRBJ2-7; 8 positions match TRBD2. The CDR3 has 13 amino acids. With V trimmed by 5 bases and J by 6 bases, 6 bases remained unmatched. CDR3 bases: TGTGCCAGCAGTCCCGCGGGGGGAGGCGAGCAGTACTTC. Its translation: CASSPAGGGEQYF.

The CDR3 DNA sequence: TGTGCCAGCTCACCGGTGCGGGGGCACGAGCAGTTCTTC. It yields the protein CASSPVRGHEQFF. This chain links TRBV18 with TRBJ2-1; weak D call: TRBD2 (7 bases). CDR1 and CDR2 (germline): KGHSH, LQKENI. This CDR3 spans 13 amino acids. The V end lost 3 bases, the J end lost 10 bases, and 13 bases lay between the germline ends.

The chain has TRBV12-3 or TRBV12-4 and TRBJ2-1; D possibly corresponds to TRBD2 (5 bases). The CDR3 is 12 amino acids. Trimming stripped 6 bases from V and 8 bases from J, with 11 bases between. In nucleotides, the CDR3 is TGTGCCAGCAGGGACTTCTCGTATGAGCAGTTCTTC. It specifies CASRDFSYEQFF.

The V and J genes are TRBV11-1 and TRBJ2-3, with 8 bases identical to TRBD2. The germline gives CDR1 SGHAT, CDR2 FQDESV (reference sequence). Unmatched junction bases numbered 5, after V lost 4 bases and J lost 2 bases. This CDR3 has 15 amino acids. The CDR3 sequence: CASSYLAGNTDTQYF. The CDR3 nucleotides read TGTGCCAGCAGCTATCTAGCGGGTAACACAGATACGCAGTATTTT.